The T cell receptor beta chain under discussion was sequenced for a study of cytomegalovirus exposure and HLA in healthy donors. Clones were read by immunoSEQ multiplex PCR, and TCRdb kept only the in-frame ones, dropping some. The data contain about 110,000 clones, 70% to 85% of them singletons. The receptor comes from a woman aged 18 to 35 in good health and CMV-seronegative. The sequenced material came from PBMCs.

CDR3 residues: CASSLRGNSYEQYF. The CDR3 DNA sequence: TGTGCCAGCAGTTTACGCGGGAACTCCTACGAGCAGTACTTC. The chain recombines TRBV27 with TRBJ2-7, with D possibly TRBD2 on 6 matching bases. Germline V gene sequence: CDR1 MNHEY, CDR2 SMNVEV (reference sequence). The CDR3 is 14 amino acids. Trimming shortened V by 2 bases and J by 0 bases, and 8 bases separated the two germline ends.